Listed below are T cell receptor beta chains from one sample, sequenced in a study of T cell changes during pregnancy in multiple sclerosis. Profiled with immunoSEQ multiplex PCR; TCRdb holds only in-frame clones, not every one. The sample carries roughly 89,000 clones, about 94% recorded once. The sample consisted of peripheral blood, taken in the third trimester of pregnancy. Receptor source: a female donor with multiple sclerosis, enrolled in a pregnancy study. Each CDR3 is given with its conserved first and last residue. The D gene is left open where the match is weak. Expanded clones get a size class; other rows say once, few or many, or leave the size out.

d_gene: NA
j_gene: TRBJ1-4
v_gene: TRBV25-1
abundance: NA
CDR3nt: TGTGCCCACTCCGGATGGGGCCCTAATGAAAAACTGTTTTTT
CDR3aa: CAHSGWGPNEKLFF

d_gene: NA
j_gene: TRBJ2-7
v_gene: TRBV28
abundance: NA
CDR3nt: TGTGCCAGCAGTCCTTATCTGGGCCCCAGCTACGAGCAGTACTTC
CDR3aa: CASSPYLGPSYEQYF

d_gene: TRBD2
j_gene: TRBJ2-7
v_gene: TRBV9
abundance: NA
CDR3nt: TGTGCCAGCAGCGTAGAGGTCGGGGGGGCCTACGAGCAGTACTTC
CDR3aa: CASSVEVGGAYEQYF

d_gene: TRBD1
j_gene: TRBJ1-5
v_gene: TRBV19
abundance: NA
CDR3nt: TGTGCCAGTAGGACAGGGGATAGCAATCAGCCCCAGCATTTT
CDR3aa: CASRTGDSNQPQHF

d_gene: TRBD2
j_gene: TRBJ2-3
v_gene: TRBV20-1
abundance: NA
CDR3nt: TGCAGTGCTACGGGACTATTTACGCAGTATTTT
CDR3aa: CSATGLFTQYF

d_gene: NA
j_gene: TRBJ1-2
v_gene: TRBV29-1
abundance: NA
CDR3nt: TGCAGCGTTAGTTCGGACAGCTTTTATGGCTACACCTTC
CDR3aa: CSVSSDSFYGYTF

d_gene: NA
j_gene: TRBJ2-2
v_gene: TRBV18
abundance: NA
CDR3nt: TGTGCCAGCTCATTCGGGGGCACCGGGGAGCTGTTTTTT
CDR3aa: CASSFGGTGELFF

d_gene: TRBD2
j_gene: TRBJ2-1
v_gene: TRBV6-4
abundance: NA
CDR3nt: TGTGCCAGCAGCCACGAGACTAGCGCGAGCAATGAGCAGTTCTTC
CDR3aa: CASSHETSASNEQFF

d_gene: NA
j_gene: TRBJ2-7
v_gene: TRBV7-2
abundance: NA
CDR3nt: TGTGCCAGCAGCTTACATGGTCAGTTCGGGTTGGGTTACGAGCAGTACTTC
CDR3aa: CASSLHGQFGLGYEQYF

d_gene: NA
j_gene: TRBJ2-7
v_gene: TRBV7-9
abundance: NA
CDR3nt: TGTGCCAGCGAGGATGGTCTTCAGCAGTACTTC
CDR3aa: CASEDGLQQYF

d_gene: TRBD2
j_gene: TRBJ2-3
v_gene: TRBV4-1
abundance: NA
CDR3nt: TGCGCCAGCAGCCGGACTAGCGAGGTAGATACGCAGTATTTT
CDR3aa: CASSRTSEVDTQYF

d_gene: NA
j_gene: TRBJ1-1
v_gene: TRBV29-1
abundance: NA
CDR3nt: TGCAGCGTTGGGGGCCTGGGGAACACTGAAGCTTTCTTT
CDR3aa: CSVGGLGNTEAFF

d_gene: TRBD2
j_gene: TRBJ2-5
v_gene: TRBV5-4
abundance: NA
CDR3nt: TGTGCCAGCAGCTTGGGGGTGGCGGGAGCAGAGACCCAGTACTTC
CDR3aa: CASSLGVAGAETQYF

d_gene: NA
j_gene: TRBJ1-1
v_gene: TRBV7-2
abundance: NA
CDR3nt: TGTGCCAGCAGCTTAGCGGGGGGGAACACTGAAGCTTTCTTT
CDR3aa: CASSLAGGNTEAFF

d_gene: NA
j_gene: TRBJ2-2
v_gene: TRBV27
abundance: NA
CDR3nt: TGTGCCAGCAGTTTAGTCCCTTTCTTCACCGGGGAGCTGTTTTTT
CDR3aa: CASSLVPFFTGELFF

d_gene: TRBD1
j_gene: TRBJ1-2
v_gene: TRBV5-6
abundance: NA
CDR3nt: TGTGCCAGCAGCGGCCGGGGACAGGGAAACTATGGCTACACCTTC
CDR3aa: CASSGRGQGNYGYTF

d_gene: NA
j_gene: TRBJ1-2
v_gene: TRBV10-2
abundance: NA
CDR3nt: TGCGCCATATTGACTCAACCAGCAAGGGGCTACACCTTC
CDR3aa: CAILTQPARGYTF

d_gene: TRBD1
j_gene: TRBJ2-7
v_gene: TRBV7-9
abundance: NA
CDR3nt: TGTGCCAGCAGTTATCGAACAGGGGGCTCGTCCTACGAGCAGTACTTC
CDR3aa: CASSYRTGGSSYEQYF

d_gene: TRBD2
j_gene: TRBJ2-2
v_gene: TRBV14
abundance: NA
CDR3nt: TGTGCCAGCAGCCGTTTTGGACTAGCGGGAGTTTTCGGGGAGCTGTTTTTT
CDR3aa: CASSRFGLAGVFGELFF

d_gene: NA
j_gene: TRBJ1-2
v_gene: TRBV6-5
abundance: NA
CDR3nt: TGTGCCAGCAGTTATCCAGGATTCGTAGGTGGCTACACCTTC
CDR3aa: CASSYPGFVGGYTF

d_gene: NA
j_gene: TRBJ2-1
v_gene: TRBV2
abundance: once
CDR3nt: TGTGCCAGCAGTGAAGAAGCGCTAGGCGGATACAATGAGCAGTTCTTC
CDR3aa: CASSEEALGGYNEQFF

d_gene: NA
j_gene: TRBJ1-5
v_gene: TRBV21-1
abundance: NA
CDR3nt: TGTGCCAGCAGTGGACAGGGGGGTTATCAGCCCCAGCATTTT
CDR3aa: CASSGQGGYQPQHF

d_gene: TRBD1
j_gene: TRBJ2-1
v_gene: TRBV5-4
abundance: NA
CDR3nt: TGTGCCAGCAGCTTGGGCTCCGGGGACAGGGGAAATGAGCAGTTCTTC
CDR3aa: CASSLGSGDRGNEQFF

d_gene: TRBD1
j_gene: TRBJ2-2
v_gene: TRBV9
abundance: NA
CDR3nt: TGTGCCAGCAGCGTAGTAGGACAGGCCGGGGAGCTGTTTTTT
CDR3aa: CASSVVGQAGELFF

d_gene: TRBD1
j_gene: TRBJ2-7
v_gene: TRBV6-1
abundance: NA
CDR3nt: TGTGCCAGCAGTGCCCTACCGGGACAGACCTACGAGCAGTACTTC
CDR3aa: CASSALPGQTYEQYF

d_gene: NA
j_gene: TRBJ1-5
v_gene: TRBV27
abundance: NA
CDR3nt: TGTGCCAGCAGTTTGCGGGGAAATCAGCCCCAGCATTTT
CDR3aa: CASSLRGNQPQHF

d_gene: NA
j_gene: TRBJ2-7
v_gene: TRBV27
abundance: NA
CDR3nt: TGTGCCAGCAGTTTATTTTCGGACAGAGTTTACTACGAGCAGTACTTC
CDR3aa: CASSLFSDRVYYEQYF

d_gene: NA
j_gene: TRBJ2-7
v_gene: TRBV5-4
abundance: NA
CDR3nt: TGTGCCAGCAGCCGAATGAGCGGCTACCCTATTCAAGAGCAGTACTTC
CDR3aa: CASSRMSGYPIQEQYF

d_gene: TRBD1
j_gene: TRBJ1-5
v_gene: TRBV7-2
abundance: NA
CDR3nt: TGTGCCAGCAGACCCACAGGGGAAAGCAATCAGCCCCAGCATTTT
CDR3aa: CASRPTGESNQPQHF

d_gene: NA
j_gene: TRBJ2-7
v_gene: TRBV9
abundance: NA
CDR3nt: TGTGCCAGCAGCGGTGGAGAGGCTTACGAGCAGTACTTC
CDR3aa: CASSGGEAYEQYF

d_gene: NA
j_gene: TRBJ2-1
v_gene: TRBV7-9
abundance: once
CDR3nt: TGTGCCAGCAGCACCCGGGTAGTTGAGCAGTTCTTC
CDR3aa: CASSTRVVEQFF

d_gene: NA
j_gene: TRBJ2-2
v_gene: TRBV14
abundance: NA
CDR3nt: TGTGCCAGCAGCCAAGAACGGAACCGGGACACCGGGGAGCTGTTTTTT
CDR3aa: CASSQERNRDTGELFF

d_gene: TRBD1
j_gene: TRBJ1-6
v_gene: TRBV2
abundance: NA
CDR3nt: TGTGCCAGCAGTGGAAGGGGGCAGAGCTCACCCCTCCACTTT
CDR3aa: CASSGRGQSSPLHF

d_gene: TRBD2
j_gene: TRBJ2-1
v_gene: TRBV28
abundance: NA
CDR3nt: TGTGCCAGCAGGCCTCTAGCGGGAGGAGGTAATGAGCAGTTCTTC
CDR3aa: CASRPLAGGGNEQFF

d_gene: TRBD1
j_gene: TRBJ2-2
v_gene: TRBV11-1
abundance: NA
CDR3nt: TGTGCCAGCAGACGCACAGGGGGCAACACCGGGGAGCTGTTTTTT
CDR3aa: CASRRTGGNTGELFF

d_gene: NA
j_gene: TRBJ1-1
v_gene: TRBV7-2
abundance: NA
CDR3nt: TGTGCCAGCAGCTTACAGGGGAACACTGAAGCTTTCTTT
CDR3aa: CASSLQGNTEAFF

d_gene: NA
j_gene: TRBJ2-2
v_gene: TRBV4-3
abundance: once
CDR3nt: TGCGCCAGCAGCCAAGTGGGCTTAACCGGGGAGCTGTTTTTT
CDR3aa: CASSQVGLTGELFF

d_gene: NA
j_gene: TRBJ2-1
v_gene: TRBV28
abundance: NA
CDR3nt: TGTGCCAGCGGGCGCCGAGCGGAAATCTACAATGAGCAGTTCTTC
CDR3aa: CASGRRAEIYNEQFF

d_gene: TRBD2
j_gene: TRBJ2-1
v_gene: TRBV27
abundance: NA
CDR3nt: TGTGCCAGCAGTTTAAGAAGTATAGGCGGGAGGGTCAATGAGCAGTTCTTC
CDR3aa: CASSLRSIGGRVNEQFF

d_gene: NA
j_gene: TRBJ2-2
v_gene: TRBV5-1
abundance: NA
CDR3nt: TGCGCCAGCAACATCAGGGGGGACGGGGAGCTGTTTTTT
CDR3aa: CASNIRGDGELFF

d_gene: TRBD1
j_gene: TRBJ1-2
v_gene: TRBV29-1
abundance: few
CDR3nt: TGCAGCGTCACAGGGGGCTATGGCTACACCTTC
CDR3aa: CSVTGGYGYTF